The rows below give T cell receptor beta chains drawn from one sample of a study of Ad26.COV2.S vaccination and SARS-CoV-2 variants. Libraries were prepared by immunoSEQ multiplex PCR; TCRdb keeps only in-frame clonotypes and omits some of them. Found here are roughly 320,000 clones, about 85% of them singletons; the top ten hold approximately 2.1%. The source was peripheral blood, collected in a trial of Ad26.COV2.S vaccine versus placebo. The source of these receptors is a person aged 18-65 years who received the Ad26.COV2.S COVID-19 vaccine or a placebo. Both conserved end residues are part of each CDR3. The D gene is left open where the match is weak. Clone size is not always given. Where it is, it says once, few, many or a class for expanded clones.

clone_size j_call v_call d_call cdr3_aa cdr3_nt
. TRBJ1-4 TRBV6-1 . CASSDLNRAPGKEKLFF TGTGCCAGCAGTGACCTTAACAGGGCCCCGGGGAAGGAAAAACTGTTTTTT
. TRBJ2-5 TRBV29-1 TRBD1 CSAGHRGQGQETQYF TGCAGCGCTGGGCACAGGGGACAAGGGCAAGAGACCCAGTACTTC
few TRBJ1-2 TRBV11-2 . CASSLLQGRDGYTF TGTGCCAGCAGCTTGCTTCAGGGACGGGATGGCTACACCTTC
. TRBJ1-4 TRBV6-5 . CASSSLGPTNEKLFF TGTGCCAGCAGTTCCCTGGGCCCGACTAATGAAAAACTGTTTTTT
few TRBJ2-7 TRBV11-2 . CASSPQRSGEQYF TGTGCCAGCAGCCCGCAACGGAGCGGCGAGCAGTACTTC
once TRBJ2-5 TRBV25-1 . CASSEGGSRETQYF TGTGCCAGCAGTGAGGGTGGCTCCCGGGAGACCCAGTACTTC
. TRBJ1-4 TRBV5-8 . CASSPAGLQGEKLFF TGTGCCAGCAGCCCGGCAGGCCTTCAGGGAGAGAAACTGTTTTTT
. TRBJ1-5 TRBV19 TRBD1 CASSEGQGRNQPQHF TGTGCCAGTAGTGAGGGACAGGGTCGGAATCAGCCCCAGCATTTT
once TRBJ1-1 TRBV28 . CASSPTDRTLLAFF TGTGCCAGCAGCCCAACGGACAGAACGCTTTTAGCTTTCTTT
. TRBJ1-2 TRBV11-1 . CASSPGGGGGYTF TGTGCCAGCAGCCCCGGGGGGGGCGGTGGCTACACCTTC
once TRBJ2-1 TRBV10-1 TRBD2 CASSGKSGTRYEQFF TGCGCCAGCAGTGGGAAATCCGGGACTAGGTATGAGCAGTTCTTC
. TRBJ2-1 TRBV7-6 TRBD2 CASSLEATSGGQTYNEQFF TGTGCCAGCAGCTTAGAAGCGACTAGCGGGGGCCAGACCTACAATGAGCAGTTCTTC
. TRBJ1-1 TRBV2 . CASSEDVNTEAFF TGTGCCAGCAGTGAGGACGTCAACACTGAAGCTTTCTTT
. TRBJ1-1 TRBV11-3 . CASSGVMNTEAFF TGTGCCAGCAGCGGGGTTATGAACACTGAAGCTTTCTTT
. TRBJ2-5 TRBV27 . CASRLDLQETQYF TGTGCCAGCAGATTAGACCTCCAAGAGACCCAGTACTTC
. TRBJ2-7 TRBV9 TRBD1 CASSVGGQGNYEQYF TGTGCCAGCAGCGTAGGAGGACAGGGTAATTACGAGCAGTACTTC
. TRBJ2-2 TRBV11-3 . CASSLGSGQGRTGELFF TGTGCCAGCAGCTTAGGGAGCGGGCAGGGGAGGACCGGGGAGCTGTTTTTT
. TRBJ1-2 TRBV28 . CASSASGRVGGGYTF TGTGCCAGCAGTGCCTCAGGGAGGGTGGGTGGAGGCTACACCTTC
. TRBJ2-5 TRBV15 TRBD2 CATSREWLAGGPDQTQYF TGTGCCACCAGCAGAGAGTGGCTAGCGGGGGGGCCGGACCAGACCCAGTACTTC
. TRBJ2-7 TRBV2 . CASSPQPTESYEQYF TGTGCCAGCAGTCCCCAACCGACAGAAAGCTACGAGCAGTACTTC
. TRBJ2-5 TRBV19 TRBD2 CASSTGTSGFRETQYF TGTGCCAGTAGTACCGGGACTAGCGGGTTTCGAGAGACCCAGTACTTC
. TRBJ2-7 TRBV7-9 . CASSPADGRTYEQYF TGTGCCAGCAGCCCTGCTGACGGCAGAACCTACGAGCAGTACTTC
. TRBJ1-3 TRBV5-5 . CASSVGRVAGNTIYF TGTGCCAGCAGCGTGGGCAGGGTGGCTGGAAACACCATATATTTT
. TRBJ2-1 TRBV15 TRBD2 CATSRAIGGGSYNEQFF TGTGCCACCAGCAGAGCCATTGGGGGGGGCTCCTACAATGAGCAGTTCTTC
. TRBJ1-1 TRBV20-1 . CSARGTSEAFF TGCAGTGCTAGAGGGACCTCTGAAGCTTTCTTT
. TRBJ2-5 TRBV3-1/TRBV3-2 . CASSQVTTVHRTQYF TGTGCCAGCAGCCAAGTCACCACAGTCCATAGGACCCAGTACTTC
. TRBJ1-1 TRBV23-1 . CASSPWADTEAFF TGCGCCAGCAGCCCTTGGGCGGACACTGAAGCTTTCTTT
. TRBJ1-2 TRBV11-2 . CASSSYRSTNYGYTF TGTGCCAGCAGCTCTTACAGATCCACTAACTATGGCTACACCTTC
. TRBJ2-7 TRBV7-9 TRBD1 CASSLVIGQGPHYEQYF TGTGCCAGCAGCTTAGTAATTGGACAGGGGCCACACTACGAGCAGTACTTC
. TRBJ2-1 TRBV5-6 . CASSTGTGREQFF TGTGCCAGCAGCACAGGGACCGGCCGTGAGCAGTTCTTC
. TRBJ1-2 TRBV29-1 . CSVEDSLYGYTF TGCAGCGTTGAGGACAGTCTCTATGGCTACACCTTC
. TRBJ2-5 TRBV5-1 . CASSPLLSDETQYF TGCGCCAGCAGCCCACTGTTGAGCGACGAGACCCAGTACTTC
. TRBJ1-2 TRBV3-1/TRBV3-2 . CASSQDFGPRTF TGTGCCAGCAGCCAAGACTTCGGCCCAAGGACCTTC
. TRBJ1-5 TRBV19 . CASSIVQGNSNQPQHF TGTGCCAGTAGTATAGTACAGGGAAATAGCAATCAGCCCCAGCATTTT
once TRBJ1-4 TRBV7-9 TRBD1 CASSSWTGQAEKLFF TGTGCCAGCAGCTCCTGGACAGGGCAGGCTGAAAAACTGTTTTTT
. TRBJ1-1 TRBV28 . CASSSQGLLTEAFF TGTGCCAGCAGTAGTCAGGGATTATTGACTGAAGCTTTCTTT
. TRBJ2-5 TRBV6-5 TRBD2 CASTSAGGYQETQYF TGTGCCAGCACCTCAGCGGGGGGGTACCAAGAGACCCAGTACTTC
few TRBJ1-1 TRBV30 . CAWSELQGGGGTEAFF TGTGCCTGGAGCGAACTACAGGGTGGAGGGGGAACTGAAGCTTTCTTT
. TRBJ2-1 TRBV5-1 TRBD2 CASSPTSGGAYNEQFF TGCGCCAGCAGTCCAACTAGCGGGGGGGCCTACAATGAGCAGTTCTTC
. TRBJ2-5 TRBV28 TRBD2 CASSFGGLKETQYF TGTGCCAGCAGTTTCGGGGGACTAAAAGAGACCCAGTACTTC
. TRBJ2-3 TRBV18 . CASFAGGLSTDTQYF TGTGCCAGCTTCGCCGGGGGCCTTAGCACAGATACGCAGTATTTT
. TRBJ2-1 TRBV6-4 TRBD2 CASSYLAGDYNEQFF TGTGCCAGCAGTTACCTAGCGGGGGACTACAATGAGCAGTTCTTC
. TRBJ2-5 TRBV3-1/TRBV3-2 . CASSQVPGKGETQYF TGTGCCAGCAGCCAAGTTCCAGGGAAAGGTGAGACCCAGTACTTC
. TRBJ1-1 TRBV5-1 TRBD1 CASRTGVENTEAFF TGCGCCAGTAGGACAGGGGTGGAGAACACTGAAGCTTTCTTT
. TRBJ1-1 TRBV5-6 TRBD1 CASSLVPDRSMNTEAFF TGTGCCAGCAGCTTGGTTCCGGACAGGTCCATGAACACTGAAGCTTTCTTT
. TRBJ1-5 TRBV28 TRBD1 CASSPQGTGQPQHF TGTGCCAGCAGTCCACAGGGGACGGGGCAGCCCCAGCATTTT
. TRBJ1-1 TRBV12-3/TRBV12-4 . CASSFQVAGEAFF TGTGCCAGCAGTTTCCAAGTCGCGGGTGAAGCTTTCTTT
. TRBJ1-6 TRBV5-1 . CASSFGQNSPLHF TGCGCCAGCAGCTTCGGGCAGAATTCACCCCTCCACTTT
. TRBJ1-4 TRBV5-5 . CASSQPGGQGQYEKLFF TGTGCCAGCAGCCAGCCCGGGGGCCAAGGGCAGTACGAAAAACTGTTTTTT